The 11 T cell receptor beta chains below all came from one sample that was sequenced in a study of human T cells and chemical hapten exposure. Via MiXCR, TCRdb re-called the 5' RACE reads, giving one row per CDR3 protein. The data show about 140,000 distinct CDR3 sequences, with approximately 4% seen just once and approximately 1.3% held by the top ten. Unfractionated whole blood was the source from which total RNA was extracted. Source of these receptors: a female donor in good health.

This clonotype was counted many times. This rearrangement joins TRBV29-1 to TRBJ1-2, with TRBD1 matching over 7 bases. The germline gives CDR1 SQVTM, CDR2 ANQGSEA. V lost 7 bases, J lost 3 bases, and 2 bases stayed unmatched. The CDR3 is 11 amino acids. In DNA, the CDR3 is TGCAGCGGTGGACAGGACTATGGCTACACCTTC. Amino acid sequence: CSGGQDYGYTF.

This clonotype was counted at least ten times. The genes are TRBV12-3 or TRBV12-4 and TRBJ1-1, with TRBD1 matching 7 bases. The CDR3 length is 14 residues. Trimming cost V 3 bases and J 12 bases; bases outside gene matches: 13. The CDR3 here is CASSFGRGLVETFF. Here the CDR3 DNA reads TGTGCCAGCAGTTTTGGGAGGGGGCTGGTAGAAACTTTCTTT.

Worth noting for this clonotype: Sequence at one end of the junction differs from germline and may be a read error. CDR3 nucleotides: TGCGCCAGCAGCCAAGACATGTCCTACGAGCAGTACTTC. Its protein is CASSQDMSYEQYF. The chain joins TRBV4-2 to TRBJ2-7, with D uncertain. CDR3 length: 13 residues. Germline V gene data show CDR1 as LGHNA and CDR2 as YNFKEQ.

This clonotype was counted ten times or more. This sequence joins TRBV19 and TRBJ1-2; 7 nucleotides match TRBD1. Germline V lookup: CDR1 LNHDA, CDR2 SQIVND (reference sequence). Trimming cost V 1 base and J 6 bases; bases outside gene matches: 2. CDR3 size: 13 residues. The CDR3 region has the DNA TGTGCCAGTAGTATAGGAACAGGGGATGGCTACACCTTC. Translated: CASSIGTGDGYTF.

This clonotype was seen repeatedly, ten times or more. V gene TRBV11-2 combines with J gene TRBJ2-1; 14 bases match TRBD2. CDR3 length: 15 residues. With V trimmed by 0 bases and J by 10 bases, 2 bases remained unmatched. Germline assignment: CDR1 SGHAT and CDR2 FQNNGV. CDR3 amino acids: CASSLDGLAGGEQFF. CDR3 nucleotides: TGTGCCAGCAGCTTAGATGGACTAGCGGGGGGAGAGCAGTTCTTC.

This clonotype has a count of ten or more. This sequence joins TRBV7-3 and TRBJ1-4; D possibly corresponds to TRBD1 (5 bases). Trimming removed 2 bases from V and 5 bases from J, with 18 bases in between. This CDR3 comprises 17 residues. The germline gives CDR1 SGHTA, CDR2 FQGTGA. The CDR3 here is CASSLPAGGAENEKLFF. CDR3 nucleotides: TGTGCCAGCAGCTTACCCGCCGGAGGGGCTGAAAATGAAAAACTGTTTTTT.

This clonotype was recorded at least ten times. This chain links TRBV18 with TRBJ2-1; 9 nucleotides align to TRBD2. The germline gives CDR1 KGHSH, CDR2 LQKENI. The length of the CDR3 is 15 residues. V lost 2 bases and J lost 4; bases outside the gene matches: 3. The CDR3 sequence: CASSPSLAGYNEQFF. The CDR3 region has the DNA TGTGCCAGCTCACCATCCCTAGCGGGATACAATGAGCAGTTCTTC.

This clonotype has at least ten counts. CDR3 nucleotides: TGTGCCAGCAGCTTAGATACGGGCCCATACGAGCAGTACTTC. Protein product: CASSLDTGPYEQYF. The chain uses TRBV7-2 and TRBJ2-7; D not certain. Trimming took 1 base from V and 4 from J, leaving 11 bases between them. This CDR3 is 14 amino acids long. CDR1 and CDR2 from the germline V gene are SGHTA and FQGNSA. The whole variable domain, filled in from reference TRBV7-2 and TRBJ2-7, reads GAGVSQSPSNKVTEKGKDVELRCDPISGHTALYWYRQSLGQGLEFLIYFQGNSAPDKSGLPSDRFSAERTGGSVSTLTIQRTQQEDSAVYLCASSLDTGPYEQYFGPGTRLTVT.

This clonotype was observed at least ten times. The chain carries TRBV12-3 or TRBV12-4 and TRBJ2-2, with D unclear. V shed 2 bases and J shed 4 bases, with 5 bases lying between them. This CDR3 region has 13 residues. The DNA of the CDR3 is TGTGCCAGCAGTTTAAGCCTCACCGGGGAGCTGTTTTTT. Encoded protein: CASSLSLTGELFF.

At least ten counts were recorded for this clonotype. The J gene is TRBJ2-3, the V gene TRBV12-3 or TRBV12-4; no firm D call. The CDR3 length is 14 residues. V was cut by 8 bases and J by 3 bases, with 15 bases left in between. CDR3 protein: CASSKRAGTDTQYF. The CDR3 DNA reads as TGTGCCAGCTCAAAACGGGCCGGAACAGATACGCAGTATTTT.

There are many counts of this clonotype. This sequence joins TRBV3-1 and TRBJ1-2; 10 positions agree with TRBD1. Germline CDR1 LGHDT, CDR2 YNNKEL (reference sequence). The V gene end was trimmed by 0 bases and the J gene end by 3 bases; junction bases not matched to a gene: 7. The CDR3 consists of 17 residues. The CDR3 sequence: CASSQEWTGGFDYGYTF. The CDR3 coding sequence is TGTGCCAGCAGCCAAGAATGGACAGGGGGATTTGACTATGGCTACACCTTC.